These 11 T cell receptor beta chains were all obtained from the same sample, sequenced in a study of cytomegalovirus exposure and HLA in healthy donors. TCRdb's table, derived via immunoSEQ multiplex PCR, lists solely in-frame clones and lacks some. Here the sample spans 150,000 to 200,000 clones, about nine tenths being singletons. The specimen was PBMCs. The source of these receptors is a woman under 30 in good health and CMV-seropositive.

The chain has TRBV19 and TRBJ2-7; 9 bases are a match to TRBD1. With V trimmed by 3 bases and J by 2 bases, 5 bases remained unmatched. Germline loops: CDR1 LNHDA, CDR2 SQIVND (reference sequence). This CDR3 region has 15 residues. The CDR3 spells CASSIWGTGTYEQYF. CDR3 bases: TGTGCCAGTAGTATCTGGGGGACAGGGACCTACGAGCAGTACTTC. Based on the CDR3 plus reference TRBV19 and TRBJ2-7, the full variable domain is DGGITQSPKYLFRKEGQNVTLSCEQNLNHDAMYWYRQDPGQGLRLIYYSQIVNDFQKGDIAEGYSVSREKKESFPLTVTSAQKNPTAFYLCASSIWGTGTYEQYFGPGTRLTVT.

This rearrangement joins TRBV4-1 to TRBJ2-2; 13 nucleotides agree with TRBD2. The CDR3 has 18 residues. The germline V gene has CDR1 MGHRA and CDR2 YSYEKL. Losses at the gene ends were 3 bases for V and 8 bases for J; bases not matched to a gene: 12. CDR3 DNA sequence: TGCGCCAGCAGCCACCTTATGCCGGGACTAGCGGGAAGGGGGGAGCTGTTTTTT. This translates into CASSHLMPGLAGRGELFF.

The chain joins TRBV9 to TRBJ2-7; 8 nucleotides line up with TRBD1. The CDR3 covers 15 residues. V was clipped by 0 bases and J by 3 bases; unmatched bases: 5. Germline V lookup: CDR1 SGDLS, CDR2 YYNGEE. The DNA of the CDR3 is TGTGCCAGCAGCGTAGACGTGACAGGGGACTACGAGCAGTACTTC. Its translation is CASSVDVTGDYEQYF. The whole variable domain, remainder taken from reference TRBV9 and TRBJ2-7, is DSGVTQTPKHLITATGQRVTLRCSPRSGDLSVYWYQQSLDQGLQFLIQYYNGEERAKGNILERFSAQQFPDLHSELNLSSLELGDSALYFCASSVDVTGDYEQYFGPGTRLTVT.

The chain joins TRBV30 to TRBJ1-1; D is perhaps TRBD1 (6 bases). Per the germline V gene, CDR1 is GTSNPN and CDR2 is SVGIG (reference sequence). The CDR3 covers 13 residues. The ends were cut back, 2 bases at V and 7 bases at J, with 14 bases in the middle. The CDR3 region is CAWSWAGAVEAFF. The CDR3 nucleotides read TGTGCCTGGAGTTGGGCAGGGGCCGTTGAAGCTTTCTTT.

The genes are TRBV27 and TRBJ2-3, with D maybe TRBD2 (7 bases). The V end was cut by 5 bases, the J end by 4 bases, with 19 bases between. This CDR3 comprises 16 residues. The V gene's germline CDR1 is MNHEY and CDR2 SMNVEV (reference sequence). This CDR3 is CASSLNPGEGSDTQYF. Written as DNA, the CDR3 is TGTGCCAGCAGTCTAAACCCAGGGGAGGGATCAGATACGCAGTATTTT.

The J gene is TRBJ1-2, the V gene TRBV5-4, with a weak D call TRBD1 (5 bases). Trimming stripped 7 bases from V and 7 bases from J, with 17 bases between. CDR1 SGHNT and CDR2 YYREEE come from the germline V gene (reference sequence). The CDR3 sequence is 13 residues long. This chain's CDR3 is CASGMGGTGGYTF. The CDR3 bases are TGTGCCAGCGGGATGGGAGGTACAGGTGGCTACACCTTC.

The chain couples TRBV9 to TRBJ2-7, with TRBD2 matching 8 bases. V lost 0 bases to trimming and J lost 3 bases; unmatched junction nucleotides: 11. CDR3 length: 17 residues. The V gene's germline CDR1 is SGDLS and CDR2 YYNGEE. CDR3 residues: CASSVGIAGSLDYEQYF. The CDR3 DNA reads TGTGCCAGCAGCGTAGGAATAGCGGGATCTCTGGACTACGAGCAGTACTTC.

The chain has TRBV19 and TRBJ1-4, with D possibly TRBD1 on 6 matching bases. Germline V lookup: CDR1 LNHDA, CDR2 SQIVND (reference sequence). With 6 bases removed from V and 4 bases from J, the gap between germline ends came to 15 bases. The CDR3 totals 15 residues. CDR3 coding DNA: TGTGCCAGTAGCGAACAGGGATGGGATAATGAAAAACTGTTTTTT. Amino acids: CASSEQGWDNEKLFF.

This clone showed up just once. The rearrangement links TRBV4-1 to TRBJ1-1, with no clear D. This CDR3 is built from 12 residues. Per the germline V gene, CDR1 is MGHRA and CDR2 is YSYEKL. Trimming cost V 5 bases and J 2 bases, with 6 bases left between them. The CDR3 coding sequence is TGCGCCAGCAGCGGAGAAAACACTGAAGCTTTCTTT. This translates into CASSGENTEAFF.

V is TRBV6-4 and J is TRBJ2-1; 8 positions agree with TRBD2. The ends lost 0 bases at V and 3 bases at J; junction bases unmatched: 4. Germline values: CDR1 MRHNA, CDR2 SNTAGT. This CDR3 is 16 amino acids long. CDR3 bases: TGTGCCAGCAGTGACTCCTTGACTAGCGTCTACAATGAGCAGTTCTTC. Residues: CASSDSLTSVYNEQFF.

The CDR3 spells CASSLYGGTSKPETQYF. The CDR3 DNA reads TGTGCCAGCAGTTTATATGGCGGGACTAGCAAGCCGGAGACCCAGTACTTC. The chain has TRBV28 and TRBJ2-5, with TRBD2 matching over 9 bases. The ends lost 1 base at V and 5 bases at J; junction bases unmatched: 11. Looked up from germline, CDR1 is MDHEN and CDR2 is SYDVKM. The CDR3 spans 17 residues.